The present T cell receptor beta chain was sequenced within a study of cytomegalovirus exposure and HLA in healthy donors. Donors had nominal health at sampling but likely had unrecorded immune exposures. Trimming at V came to 3 bases and at J to 0 bases, leaving 5 bases not matched to a gene. The CDR3 is 15 residues long. Germline-derived CDR1 and CDR2 are MGHRA and YSYEKL. 60 Vbeta and 13 Jbeta primers were used in PCR. Per the original methods: Some 11 million of the 80 million or so unique TCR beta chains counted in a later analysis were shared. The assay was immunoSEQ multiplex PCR, and TCRdb's table has in-frame clones only and misses some. D and trimming come from the DNA, and the V and J calls and clone size come from that table. This sample has around 90,000 clones, with about 78% found just once. Study outcomes and limitations: Relative to the approximately 680-donor mean, N-insertions were reportedly fewer in an Asian-associated ancestry cluster in a later analysis. A previous analysis found most TCR beta V segments productive roughly 87% or roughly 30% of the time.

Turning to this clone: Its target is unknown.

This TCR derives from a woman aged 40 to 55 in good health and CMV-seronegative. The chain combines TRBV4-1 with TRBJ2-7, with 7 bases identical to TRBD1. The sample consisted of PBMCs. The CDR3 bases are TGCGCCAGCAGCCAGGAAGGGACAGTCTCCTACGAGCAGTACTTC. Its protein product is CASSQEGTVSYEQYF.